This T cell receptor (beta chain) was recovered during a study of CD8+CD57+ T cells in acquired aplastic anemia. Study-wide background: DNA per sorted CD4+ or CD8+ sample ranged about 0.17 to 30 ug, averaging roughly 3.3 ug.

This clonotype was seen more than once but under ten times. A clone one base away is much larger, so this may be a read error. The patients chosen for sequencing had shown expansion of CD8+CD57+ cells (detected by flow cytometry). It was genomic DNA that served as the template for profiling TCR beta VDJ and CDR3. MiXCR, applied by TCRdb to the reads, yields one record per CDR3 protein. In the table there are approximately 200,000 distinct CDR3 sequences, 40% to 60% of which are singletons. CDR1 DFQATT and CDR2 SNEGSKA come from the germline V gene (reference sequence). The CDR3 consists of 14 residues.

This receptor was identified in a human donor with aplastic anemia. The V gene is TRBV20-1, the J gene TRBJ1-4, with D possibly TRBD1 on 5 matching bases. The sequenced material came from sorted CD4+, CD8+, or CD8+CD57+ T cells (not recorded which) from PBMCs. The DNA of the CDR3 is TGCGGTGCTAGTTCCATGGGGGAAAATGAAAAACTGTTTTTT. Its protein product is CGASSMGENEKLFF.